This T cell receptor (beta chain) was found in a study of response to subunit inactivated influenza vaccine. Germline values: CDR1 MDHEN, CDR2 SYDVKM. Trimming stripped 1 base from V and 10 bases from J, with 5 bases between. This CDR3 has 11 amino acids. Study results and caveats: Authors suggested each seasonal flu vaccination may recruit only limited numbers of new T cells.

This clonotype came up many times. Its antigen is still unknown. MiXCR was run by TCRdb on the RT-PCR reads, yielding one entry per CDR3 protein. This sample has roughly 650,000 distinct CDR3 sequences; 14% occur once, and the top ten carry about 7.6%. The material was PBMCs from blood, obtained approximately 15 days before vaccination. The clonotype was recovered from a man in his fifties who received an inactivated influenza vaccine. J is TRBJ2-1 and V is TRBV28; the D is unclear. The CDR3 reads CASSLLYEQFF. The CDR3 nucleotides read TGTGCCAGCAGTTTATTGTACGAGCAGTTCTTC.